This TCR beta chain was recorded in a study of blood T cell repertoires in COVID-19. Study background: The United States, Italy and Spain provided the acute and convalescent COVID-19 samples. Sample material is recorded as cDNA or gDNA derived from T cells, B-cell-depleted T cells, or PBMCs.

As originally analysed: By means of reference gene primer amplification, nucleated cell counts were estimated. Some clones are missing from TCRdb's copy, which holds only in-frame ones; the method was immunoSEQ multiplex PCR. Clone size and V and J calls were adopted from that table, with D and trimming inferred from the DNA. This sample has around 250,000 clones, with around 80% found just once. The CDR3 has 15 amino acids. From germline, CDR1 is LNHDA and CDR2 SQIVND (reference sequence). V lost 6 bases and J lost 8, with 22 bases in between. Across about 22 US areas, participants ranged in age from about 18 to 89 years.

This sequence joins TRBV19 and TRBJ1-2, with a tentative D call TRBD1 (5 bases). The receptor's source is a man aged 35 to 55 who had been exposed to COVID-19. Sequenced: PBMCs or T cells enriched from blood (not recorded which). CDR3 protein: CASRTTIRSPGGYTF. The CDR3 DNA reads TGTGCCAGTAGAACAACTATACGGAGCCCAGGGGGCTACACCTTC.